This T cell receptor beta chain was recorded in a study of T cells in Graves' hyperthyroidism and ophthalmopathy. Trimming shortened V by 3 bases and J by 4 bases, and 12 bases separated the two germline ends. Germline loops: CDR1 SGHDN, CDR2 FVKESK. The CDR3 sequence is 15 residues long. This clonotype has a handful of counts. RNA transcripts gave rise to amplified TCR beta CDR3 regions. With the HTBI primer set, the TCR CDR3 went through a first round of RT-PCR. TCRdb passed the multiplex PCR reads through MiXCR, listing each CDR3 protein once. The repertoire holds some 460,000 distinct CDR3 sequences, with about 15% as singletons.

Input material: blood. The chain is built from TRBV14 and TRBJ1-4, with unresolved D. The clonotype was recovered from a woman aged 18-29 years with Graves' hyperthyroidism. CDR3: CASSQTLHLNEKLFF. CDR3 coding DNA: TGTGCCAGCAGCCAGACGCTACACCTTAATGAAAAACTGTTTTTT.